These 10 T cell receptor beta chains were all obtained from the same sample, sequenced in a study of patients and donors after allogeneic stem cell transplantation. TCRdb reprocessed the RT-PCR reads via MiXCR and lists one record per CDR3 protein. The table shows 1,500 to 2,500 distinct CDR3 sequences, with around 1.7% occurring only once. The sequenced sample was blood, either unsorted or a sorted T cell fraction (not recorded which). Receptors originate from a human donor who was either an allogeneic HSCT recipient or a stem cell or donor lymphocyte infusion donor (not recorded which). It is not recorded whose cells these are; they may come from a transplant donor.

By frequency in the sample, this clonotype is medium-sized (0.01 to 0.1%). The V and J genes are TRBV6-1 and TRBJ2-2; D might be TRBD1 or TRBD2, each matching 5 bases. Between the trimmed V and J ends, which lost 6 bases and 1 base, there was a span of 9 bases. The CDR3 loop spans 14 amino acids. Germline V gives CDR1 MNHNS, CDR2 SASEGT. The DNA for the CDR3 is TGTGCCAGCAGACTGGGACGGAACACCGGGGAGCTGTTTTTT. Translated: CASRLGRNTGELFF.

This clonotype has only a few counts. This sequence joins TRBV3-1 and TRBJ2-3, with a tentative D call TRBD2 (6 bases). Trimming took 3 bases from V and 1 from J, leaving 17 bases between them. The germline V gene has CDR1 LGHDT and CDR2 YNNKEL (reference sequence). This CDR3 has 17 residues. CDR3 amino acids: CASSHARAGMGTDTQYF. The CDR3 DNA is TGTGCCAGCAGCCACGCTCGGGCGGGGATGGGCACAGATACGCAGTATTTT.

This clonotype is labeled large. The CDR3 protein is CASSLQRGEKLFF. DNA of the CDR3: TGCGCCAGCAGCTTGCAACGCGGTGAAAAACTGTTTTTT. V is TRBV5-1 and J is TRBJ1-4; D not resolved. This CDR3 contains 13 residues. V lost 1 base, J lost 7 bases, and 8 bases lay in between. Germline CDR1 and CDR2: SGHRS and YFSETQ.

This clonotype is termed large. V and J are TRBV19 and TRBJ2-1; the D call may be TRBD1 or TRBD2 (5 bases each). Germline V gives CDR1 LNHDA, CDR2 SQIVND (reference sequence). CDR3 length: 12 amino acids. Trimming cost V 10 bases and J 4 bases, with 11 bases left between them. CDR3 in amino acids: CATGADYNEQFF. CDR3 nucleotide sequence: TGTGCCACCGGGGCAGATTACAATGAGCAGTTCTTC.

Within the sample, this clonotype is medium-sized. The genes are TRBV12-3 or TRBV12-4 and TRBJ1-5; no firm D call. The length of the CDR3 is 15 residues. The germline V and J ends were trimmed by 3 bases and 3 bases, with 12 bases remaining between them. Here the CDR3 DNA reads TGTGCCAGCAGTTTTAGTCGGGATGACAATCAGCCCCAGCATTTT. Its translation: CASSFSRDDNQPQHF.

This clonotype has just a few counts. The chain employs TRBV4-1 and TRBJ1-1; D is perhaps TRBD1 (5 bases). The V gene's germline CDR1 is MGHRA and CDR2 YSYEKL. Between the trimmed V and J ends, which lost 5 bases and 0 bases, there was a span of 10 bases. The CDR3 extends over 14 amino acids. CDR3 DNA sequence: TGCGCCAGCAGCACGAGGGGACTGAACACTGAAGCTTTCTTT. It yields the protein CASSTRGLNTEAFF.

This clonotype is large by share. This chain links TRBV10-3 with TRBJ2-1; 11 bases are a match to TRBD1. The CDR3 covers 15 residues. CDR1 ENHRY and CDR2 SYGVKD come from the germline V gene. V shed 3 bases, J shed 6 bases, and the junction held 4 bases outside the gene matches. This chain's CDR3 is CAISDGQGAVNEQFF. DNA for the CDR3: TGTGCCATCAGTGATGGACAGGGGGCTGTCAATGAGCAGTTCTTC.

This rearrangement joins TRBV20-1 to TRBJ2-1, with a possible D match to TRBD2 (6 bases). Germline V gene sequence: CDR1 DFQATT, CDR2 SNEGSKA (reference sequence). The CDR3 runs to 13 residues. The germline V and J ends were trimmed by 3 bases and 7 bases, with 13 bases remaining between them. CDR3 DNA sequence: TGCAGTGCTAGCACTAGCCCTTGGAATGAGCAGTTCTTC. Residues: CSASTSPWNEQFF.

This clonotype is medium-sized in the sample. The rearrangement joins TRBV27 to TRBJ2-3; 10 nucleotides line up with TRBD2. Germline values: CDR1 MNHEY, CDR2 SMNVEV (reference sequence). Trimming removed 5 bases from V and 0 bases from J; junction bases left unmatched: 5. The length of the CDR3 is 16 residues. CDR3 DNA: TGTGCCAGCAGTGCTAGCGGGGGTACTAGCACAGATACGCAGTATTTT. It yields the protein CASSASGGTSTDTQYF.

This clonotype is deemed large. CDR3 protein: CASSPRTGDPGGELFF. In nucleotides, the CDR3 is TGTGCCAGCTCACCACGGACAGGGGACCCCGGAGGGGAGCTGTTTTTT. V gene TRBV18 combines with J gene TRBJ2-2; 9 bases line up with TRBD1. CDR3 length: 16 residues. Trimming at V came to 1 base and at J to 8 bases, leaving 8 bases not matched to a gene. Germline CDR1 and CDR2: KGHSH and LQKENI.